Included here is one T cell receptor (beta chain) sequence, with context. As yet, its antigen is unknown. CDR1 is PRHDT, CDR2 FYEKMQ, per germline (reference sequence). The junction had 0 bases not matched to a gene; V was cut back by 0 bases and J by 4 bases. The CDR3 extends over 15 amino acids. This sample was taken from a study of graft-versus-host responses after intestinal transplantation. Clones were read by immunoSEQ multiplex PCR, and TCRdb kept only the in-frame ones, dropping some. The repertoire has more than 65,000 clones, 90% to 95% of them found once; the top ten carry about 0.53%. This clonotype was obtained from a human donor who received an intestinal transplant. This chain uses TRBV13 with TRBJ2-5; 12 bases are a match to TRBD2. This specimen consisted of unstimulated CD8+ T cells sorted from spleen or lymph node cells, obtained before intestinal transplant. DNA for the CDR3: TGTGCCAGCAGCTTAGGGACTAGCGGGAGAGAGACCCAGTACTTC. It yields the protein CASSLGTSGRETQYF.